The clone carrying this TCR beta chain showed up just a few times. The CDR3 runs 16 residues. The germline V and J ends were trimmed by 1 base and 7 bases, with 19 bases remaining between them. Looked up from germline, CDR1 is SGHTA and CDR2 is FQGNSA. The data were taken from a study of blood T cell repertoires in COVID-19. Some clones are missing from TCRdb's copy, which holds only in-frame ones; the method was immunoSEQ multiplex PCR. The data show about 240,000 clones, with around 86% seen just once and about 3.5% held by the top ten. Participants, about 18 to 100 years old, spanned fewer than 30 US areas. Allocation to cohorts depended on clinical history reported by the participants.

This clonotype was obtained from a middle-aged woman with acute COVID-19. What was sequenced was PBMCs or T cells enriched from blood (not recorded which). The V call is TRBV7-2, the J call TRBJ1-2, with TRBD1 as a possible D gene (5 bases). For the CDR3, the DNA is TGTGCCAGCAGCTTAGGTTTTGGCCAGGGATTGGGTGGCTACACCTTC. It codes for CASSLGFGQGLGGYTF.